This T cell receptor (beta chain) was obtained from a study of persistence of HIV-infected CD4 T cells. Across the study: Isolated cells were CMV- and HIV-1 Gag-responding CD4+ T cells. Findings of the study overall: CMV- and Gag-responding cells had lower TCRbeta richness than CD3/CD28-responding cells.

Cells were stimulated with overlapping HIV-1 Gag 15-mer peptides. CD40L/CD69 double-negative CD45RO-high memory CD4+ T cells were collected. Adults with HIV-1 started suppressive ART while chronically infected. Sequencing used immunoSEQ version 4 in survey mode. This table comes from immunoSEQ multiplex PCR, and its TCRdb copy is limited to in-frame clones, with some not included. The sample lists 64,000 or so clones, under 80% seen once, with roughly 1.7% in the top ten. Notes on this clone: Its antigen remains unidentified.

CDR1 is MGHDK and CDR2 is SYGVNS in the germline V gene. V dropped 3 bases and J dropped 0 bases, with 0 bases sitting between them. This CDR3 region has 13 residues. The material sequenced was CD4+ T cells sorted from PBMCs after roughly 20-hour stimulation, taken from a patient who received antiretroviral therapy. The V call is TRBV25-1, the J call TRBJ2-6; D is ambiguous. This clonotype was obtained from an adult man with HIV who was CMV-seropositive. Here the CDR3 reads CASSDSGANVLTF. The CDR3, as DNA: TGTGCCAGCAGTGACTCTGGGGCCAACGTCCTGACTTTC.